This is a list of T cell receptor beta chains from one sample in a study of CD8 T cells in Susac syndrome. TCRdb analysed the immunoSEQ multiplex PCR reads with MiXCR anew, one entry per CDR3 protein. Here the sample spans 180,000 or so distinct CDR3 sequences, roughly 95% being singletons. What was sequenced was CD4+ T cells from PBMCs. The origin of the receptors is a human donor with multiple sclerosis. The CDR3 runs from the conserved cysteine through the conserved F or W. The order of the fields is clone size, V gene, CDR3 length, CDR3 protein. Clone size is stated in some rows and not others, as once, few, many or a class when expanded.

size: .
V: TRBV24-1
length: 13
CDR3: CATSGGQGFDYTF

size: .
V: TRBV20-1
length: 15
CDR3: CSARASWLGTGELFF

size: .
V: TRBV20-1
length: 15
CDR3: CSAHGQDPGANVLTF

size: .
V: TRBV13
length: 13
CDR3: CASSQAGLGTQYF

size: .
V: TRBV29-1
length: 15
CDR3: CSVRGGRGAKNIQYF

size: .
V: TRBV9
length: 15
CDR3: CASSATSGTYNEQFF

size: .
V: TRBV7-6
length: 16
CDR3: CASSPLGGVSTDTQYF

size: .
V: TRBV15
length: 15
CDR3: CATSLKLGYTDTQYF

size: .
V: TRBV7-8
length: 12
CDR3: CASSSQRNEQFF

size: .
V: TRBV14
length: 14
CDR3: CASSQAYSGNTIYF

size: .
V: TRBV10-3
length: 11
CDR3: CAIRSDTEAFF

size: .
V: TRBV4-2
length: 17
CDR3: CASSPSGRGLGWEVRVF

size: .
V: TRBV5-1
length: 16
CDR3: CASSGGGNLEDNEQFF

size: .
V: TRBV7-3
length: 12
CDR3: CASSLIGDEQFF

size: .
V: TRBV2
length: 13
CDR3: CASRTDRLELQYF

size: .
V: TRBV7-9
length: 13
CDR3: CASSSDWGTEAFF

size: once
V: TRBV2
length: 14
CDR3: CASSEAPLANIQYF

size: .
V: TRBV4-1
length: 12
CDR3: CASSQDRLEQYF

size: .
V: TRBV30
length: 15
CDR3: CAWSGGWGWSTEAFF

size: .
V: TRBV30
length: 13
CDR3: CAGGQGDADTQYF

size: .
V: TRBV11-2
length: 17
CDR3: CASSLIRGRRSSYEQYF

size: once
V: TRBV29-1
length: 16
CDR3: CSVVASGGTNTGELFF

size: .
V: TRBV5-4
length: 12
CDR3: CASSFTGDEQFF

size: .
V: TRBV6-1
length: 14
CDR3: CASSEGAGLDEQYF

size: .
V: TRBV27
length: 13
CDR3: CASSFSGANVLTF

size: .
V: TRBV5-4
length: 15
CDR3: CASSSRQGARNEQFF

size: .
V: TRBV6-5
length: 14
CDR3: CASESGGIPYEQYF

size: .
V: TRBV20-1
length: 13
CDR3: CSASLSVAETQYF

size: .
V: TRBV29-1
length: 12
CDR3: CSVAQEGYEQYF

size: .
V: TRBV18
length: 12
CDR3: CASSPAENIQYF

size: .
V: TRBV3-1
length: 13
CDR3: CASMARHTDTQYF

size: .
V: TRBV18
length: 13
CDR3: CASSPRGGGEQYF

size: once
V: TRBV5-6
length: 13
CDR3: CASSLGHLGPQHF

size: .
V: TRBV29-1
length: 13
CDR3: CSAEAPTNEKLFF

size: .
V: TRBV13
length: 13
CDR3: CASSSGLGDTQYF

size: .
V: TRBV29-1
length: 12
CDR3: CSVKQGNTEAFF

size: .
V: TRBV6-2/TRBV6-3
length: 16
CDR3: CASSPHRGVFGSPLHF

size: .
V: TRBV29-1
length: 16
CDR3: CSVGGRGRSLNYGYTF

size: .
V: TRBV7-9
length: 11
CDR3: CAGSSMQTQYF

size: .
V: TRBV30
length: 14
CDR3: CAWSVRQGSQPQHF

size: .
V: TRBV27
length: 15
CDR3: CASSFGQGPYNEQFF

size: .
V: TRBV3-1
length: 14
CDR3: CASSQEGGGTEAFF

size: .
V: TRBV7-2
length: 13
CDR3: CASSPPVRYEQYF

size: .
V: TRBV7-2
length: 15
CDR3: CASSLAQGQGHEQFF

size: .
V: TRBV20-1
length: 15
CDR3: CSARVSTSGRGTQYF

size: .
V: TRBV30
length: 17
CDR3: CAWSVGTGVSGANVLTF

size: .
V: TRBV27
length: 16
CDR3: CASSLSFWVRGREQFF

size: .
V: TRBV6-2/TRBV6-3
length: 11
CDR3: CASSYRNEQFF

size: .
V: TRBV27
length: 14
CDR3: CASRRGSLDSPLHF

size: .
V: TRBV29-1
length: 12
CDR3: CSVRVGDGGAFF

size: .
V: TRBV20-1
length: 13
CDR3: CSAPTQGTDTQYF

size: few
V: TRBV20-1
length: 10
CDR3: CSALDYEQYF

size: .
V: TRBV29-1
length: 12
CDR3: CSVRTPQETQYF

size: .
V: TRBV29-1
length: 13
CDR3: CSSKRDAPDTQYF

size: once
V: TRBV20-1
length: 11
CDR3: CSAPRTADYTF